These 21 T cell receptor beta chains share one sample of origin, sequenced in a study of human T cells and chemical hapten exposure. The time point: patch test 2, 6 weeks after DPC sensitization. Treatment here: therapeutic diphenylcyclopropenone sensitization with weekly scalp DPC. TCRdb reprocessed the RACE reads with MiXCR, giving one entry per CDR3 protein. The sample contains a few hundred thousand distinct CDR3 sequences, about 6% of which appear only once. The sample in question was whole blood, obtained in connection with sensitization to the hapten diphenylcyclopropenone (DPC). These receptors were collected from a woman under 30 with alopecia areata. Some clones in this sample may be carry-over from other donors' samples.

This clonotype was observed a handful of times. In nucleotides, the CDR3 is TGCAGCGTTCCCGACTGGGGAGGGGCCAACGTCCTGACTTTC. Translating gives CSVPDWGGANVLTF. V gene TRBV29-1 combines with J gene TRBJ2-6; D is uncertain. Trimming removed 5 bases at V and 4 bases at J, with 12 bases between. CDR3 length: 14 residues. Germline assignment: CDR1 SQVTM and CDR2 ANQGSEA.

This chain joins TRBV4-3 and TRBJ2-6, with TRBD1 matching over 7 bases. CDR1 is LGHNA, CDR2 YSLEER, per germline. Unmatched junction bases numbered 6, after V lost 0 bases and J lost 4 bases. The CDR3 has 17 amino acids. CDR3 region: CASSQDGDSSGANVLTF. CDR3 nucleotide sequence: TGCGCCAGCAGCCAAGATGGGGACAGTTCCGGGGCCAACGTCCTGACTTTC.

This clonotype was observed many times. The chain uses TRBV6-1 and TRBJ1-1; D not resolved. The germline V gene encodes CDR1 MNHNS and CDR2 SASEGT. This CDR3 spans 13 amino acids. Trimming pared 0 bases from V and 7 bases from J, leaving 9 bases between. CDR3 DNA: TGTGCCAGCAGTGAAGCGTGGCGGGGTGAAGCTTTCTTT. It encodes CASSEAWRGEAFF.

This clonotype showed up many times. The chain combines TRBV6-2 or TRBV6-3 with TRBJ1-1, with TRBD1 matching over 7 bases. Looked up from germline, CDR1 is MNHEY and CDR2 is SVGEGT. J was trimmed by 4 bases and V by 2 bases; bases with no gene match: 4. The CDR3 contains 14 residues. This chain's CDR3 is CASSYRGHGTEAFF. CDR3 nucleotides: TGTGCCAGCAGTTACAGGGGGCATGGCACTGAAGCTTTCTTT.

This clonotype has just a few counts. The V and J genes are TRBV6-2 or TRBV6-3 and TRBJ2-4, with 7 bases that match TRBD1. The V gene end was trimmed by 4 bases and the J gene end by 0 bases; junction bases not matched to a gene: 9. CDR1 is MNHEY and CDR2 is SVGEGT in the germline V gene. There are 17 residues in the CDR3. CDR3 region: CASSWKTGNAAKNIQYF. Written as DNA, the CDR3 is TGTGCCAGCAGTTGGAAGACAGGGAATGCAGCCAAAAACATTCAGTACTTC.

There are a few counts of this clonotype. The chain is built from TRBV6-2 or TRBV6-3 and TRBJ2-7; 7 nucleotides align to TRBD1. The CDR3 runs 14 residues. Germline V gene lookup returns CDR1 MNHEY and CDR2 SVGEGT. Unmatched junction bases numbered 5, after V lost 6 bases and J lost 0 bases. The CDR3 reads CASSPGTVSYEQYF. DNA of the CDR3: TGTGCCAGCAGCCCCGGGACAGTCTCCTACGAGCAGTACTTC.

The chain joins TRBV4-1 to TRBJ2-7; D might be TRBD2 (5 bases). The CDR3 contains 14 residues. Germline V lookup: CDR1 MGHRA, CDR2 YSYEKL. With 5 bases removed from V and 6 bases from J, the gap between germline ends came to 17 bases. DNA for the CDR3: TGCGCCAGCAGCTTCGGTCCGGGGAATGGCGAGCAGTACTTC. It codes for CASSFGPGNGEQYF.

This clonotype was seen ten or more times. The rearrangement links TRBV12-3 or TRBV12-4 to TRBJ2-1; TRBD2 agrees at 12 bases. Trimming at V came to 3 bases and at J to 15 bases, leaving 6 bases not matched to a gene. The CDR3 runs 13 residues. The CDR3 sequence is CASSLLAGGPWFF. DNA for the CDR3: TGTGCCAGCAGTTTGCTAGCGGGGGGGCCCTGGTTCTTC.

This clonotype was seen a handful of times. This sequence joins TRBV5-1 and TRBJ2-3, with D tentatively TRBD2 (5 bases). Germline loops: CDR1 SGHRS, CDR2 YFSETQ. Trimming pared 1 base from V and 3 bases from J, leaving 9 bases between. This CDR3 has 14 residues. Here the CDR3 reads CASSLISGTDTQYF. CDR3 DNA sequence: TGCGCCAGCAGCTTGATATCGGGGACAGATACGCAGTATTTT.

This clonotype was counted many times. The DNA for the CDR3 is TGTGCCAGCAGTTTAGGATCCACGGGGGCGGGTAGTGGCTACACCTTC. The encoded protein is CASSLGSTGAGSGYTF. This chain uses TRBV27 with TRBJ1-2; tentative D call: TRBD1 (6 bases). CDR1 is MNHEY, CDR2 SMNVEV, per germline (reference sequence). The CDR3 runs to 16 residues. V was cut by 2 bases and J by 7 bases, with 20 bases left in between.

There are many counts of this clonotype. V is TRBV19 and J is TRBJ2-7, with TRBD1 matching 7 bases. With V trimmed by 9 bases and J by 4 bases, 9 bases remained unmatched. The V gene's germline CDR1 is LNHDA and CDR2 SQIVND (reference sequence). CDR3 length: 13 residues. The DNA for the CDR3 is TGTGCCAGCAGCTTGGGGACAGCTTACGAGCAGTACTTC. Translating it yields CASSLGTAYEQYF.

This clonotype was observed at least ten times. The CDR3 region has the DNA TGTGCCAGCAGAAGTACGGACAGGGAGGGGAACACTGAAGCTTTCTTT. It codes for CASRSTDREGNTEAFF. The chain combines TRBV27 with TRBJ1-1; 8 bases match TRBD1. V shed 6 bases and J 1 base; nucleotides not matched to a gene: 10. The CDR3 is 16 amino acids. Germline loops: CDR1 MNHEY, CDR2 SMNVEV (reference sequence).

In this sample, this clonotype turned up many times. A much larger clone differs by one base, so this may be a read error. The chain has TRBV6-2 or TRBV6-3 and TRBJ2-3; no clear D gene. There are 11 residues in the CDR3. V shed 6 bases and J shed 4 bases, with 5 bases lying between them. Germline V gene data show CDR1 as MNHEY and CDR2 as SVGEGT. The CDR3 DNA follows: TGTGCCAGCAGCCGCTCAGATACGCAGTATTTT. Encoded protein: CASSRSDTQYF.

This clonotype was counted a few times. V is TRBV28 and J is TRBJ2-7; 8 nucleotides line up with TRBD1. The CDR3 length is 14 residues. Germline V gives CDR1 MDHEN, CDR2 SYDVKM. The V and J ends lost 8 bases and 4 bases, in that order; junction bases with no gene match: 10. The CDR3 coding sequence is TGTGCCAGCCATCAAGGACAGGGTGGGTACGAGCAGTACTTC. It yields the protein CASHQGQGGYEQYF.

This clonotype turned up a few times. This chain uses TRBV4-3 with TRBJ1-2; 9 bases fit TRBD1. The CDR3 length is 16 residues. Unmatched junction bases numbered 11, after V lost 4 bases and J lost 5 bases. The germline V gene encodes CDR1 LGHNA and CDR2 YSLEER. CDR3 loop: CASSRTSPGQGYGYTF. The CDR3 DNA follows: TGCGCCAGCAGCCGAACTAGTCCGGGACAGGGTTATGGCTACACCTTC.

This clonotype was seen many times. This chain uses TRBV18 with TRBJ1-1, with D unresolved. The germline CDR1 and CDR2 sequences are KGHSH and LQKENI. The CDR3 extends over 13 amino acids. Between the trimmed V and J ends, which lost 6 bases and 3 bases, there was a span of 11 bases. The CDR3 DNA reads as TGTGCCAGCTCGCCTCTGATTCACACTGAAGCTTTCTTT. This gives the protein CASSPLIHTEAFF.

A few counts support this clonotype. The CDR3 sequence: CASSLRLYQTTYF. In nucleotides, the CDR3 is TGCGCCAGCAGCCTCAGACTCTACCAGACGACGTACTTC. V gene TRBV4-1 combines with J gene TRBJ2-7; D unresolved. The CDR3 sequence is 13 residues long. V was cut by 4 bases and J by 12 bases, with 19 bases left in between. Germline V gene data show CDR1 as MGHRA and CDR2 as YSYEKL.

This rearrangement joins TRBV29-1 to TRBJ2-6; TRBD2 agrees at 7 bases. The V segment lost 5 bases and the J segment 2 bases; nucleotides outside the gene matches: 9. The CDR3 loop spans 16 amino acids. Per germline, CDR1 SQVTM and CDR2 ANQGSEA. CDR3 amino acids: CSVKTVRGAGANVLTF. The CDR3 DNA reads TGCAGCGTTAAAACTGTACGGGGGGCTGGGGCCAACGTCCTGACTTTC.

This clonotype was detected many times. The chain links TRBV18 to TRBJ2-5; D is undetermined. The germline gives CDR1 KGHSH, CDR2 LQKENI. CDR3 length: 16 amino acids. V lost 1 base, J lost 2 bases, and 14 bases lay in between. CDR3: CASSPQATLPQETQYF. CDR3 nucleotides: TGTGCCAGCTCACCACAGGCGACCCTTCCACAAGAGACCCAGTACTTC.

This clonotype occurred many times. The CDR3 DNA follows: TGTGCCAGCAGTGGGGCAGGGGGAGTCAATGAGCAGTTCTTC. It yields the protein CASSGAGGVNEQFF. The chain couples TRBV6-4 to TRBJ2-1, with 7 nucleotides matching TRBD1. The CDR3 totals 14 residues. From germline, CDR1 is MRHNA and CDR2 SNTAGT. V lost 4 bases to trimming and J lost 6 bases; unmatched junction nucleotides: 6.

There are many counts of this clonotype. V is TRBV11-3 and J is TRBJ2-5, with D maybe TRBD2 (5 bases). This CDR3 comprises 13 residues. The germline V gene has CDR1 SGHNT and CDR2 YENEEA. Trimming removed 5 bases from V and 1 base from J, with 8 bases in between. In DNA form, the CDR3 reads TGTGCCAGCAGCACCGGGATCCAAGAGACCCAGTACTTC. Amino acids: CASSTGIQETQYF.